Listed below are T cell receptor beta chains from one sample, sequenced in a study of cytotoxic CD8 clonotypes in ibrutinib-treated CLL. Libraries were prepared by immunoSEQ multiplex PCR; TCRdb keeps only in-frame clonotypes and omits some of them. The profile shows around 310,000 clones, roughly 80% of them singletons. This material consisted of PBMCs, taken before ibrutinib treatment. Receptors originate from a human donor with chronic lymphocytic leukemia. Each CDR3 is given without its conserved first and last residue. A D gene is named only where the DNA matches it firmly.

D gene,V gene,J gene,CDR3 protein
NA,TRBV27,TRBJ2-2,ASSFHVGTGELF
NA,TRBV11-2,TRBJ2-2,ASSLYRGSLTGELF
NA,TRBV19,TRBJ1-1,ASSMTQGTEAF
NA,TRBV30,TRBJ2-3,AWSLVSGADTQY
NA,TRBV7-9,TRBJ1-1,ASSTRDTGDTEAF
TRBD1,TRBV9,TRBJ2-1,ASSAGQAFSNEQF
NA,TRBV25-1,TRBJ1-2,ASRGAKGYT
TRBD2,TRBV7-2,TRBJ2-7,ASSLWREAPSYEQY
TRBD2,TRBV11-2,TRBJ2-1,ASKTSGNEQF
NA,TRBV7-9,TRBJ2-4,ASSLVGRIQY
TRBD1,TRBV11-2,TRBJ1-2,ASSPQTGGTYGYT
NA,TRBV13,TRBJ2-2,ASSFYTGELF
NA,TRBV4-3,TRBJ2-1,ASSQDLGSYNEQF
NA,TRBV7-2,TRBJ2-6,ASTRVAGANVLT
NA,TRBV5-4,TRBJ2-3,ASSSPKESSTDTQY
NA,TRBV11-3,TRBJ2-3,ASSFPRVLGARDTQY
NA,TRBV19,TRBJ1-5,ASSSRRIEPQH
NA,TRBV10-2,TRBJ1-2,ASSTGPMNGYT
NA,TRBV5-6,TRBJ1-1,ASSIQQGYYTEAF
NA,TRBV19,TRBJ1-4,ASSMSRANEKLF
TRBD2,TRBV7-2,TRBJ2-2,ASSPGLVEGGELF
NA,TRBV9,TRBJ2-1,ASSDDPFEQF
NA,TRBV5-4,TRBJ1-1,ASSLEVRTEAF
TRBD1,TRBV27,TRBJ2-5,ASSPPTGVETQY
TRBD1,TRBV4-3,TRBJ2-1,ASSRGTGLYNEQF
NA,TRBV5-1,TRBJ2-2,ASSRSWGSTGELF
NA,TRBV28,TRBJ1-4,ASSLWGVANEKLF
TRBD2,TRBV2,TRBJ2-2,ASRETSGAGELF
NA,TRBV28,TRBJ2-1,ASSASPGSYNEQF
NA,TRBV30,TRBJ2-1,ASVRGFSYNEQF
TRBD1,TRBV11-2,TRBJ1-1,ASRTGSRRTEAF
TRBD2,TRBV6-1,TRBJ2-7,ASGLAGGNEQY
NA,TRBV7-6,TRBJ2-7,ASSLEASRPEQY
TRBD2,TRBV9,TRBJ2-7,ASSVDGTSGSYEQY
NA,TRBV30,TRBJ2-3,AWSNLLTDTQY
TRBD1,TRBV27,TRBJ2-7,ASKLWTGSVYEQY
TRBD1,TRBV6-6,TRBJ2-7,ASSGTAPYEQY
NA,TRBV7-3,TRBJ2-2,ASSLGRNTGELF
NA,TRBV6-5,TRBJ1-5,ASSPAPGTNQPQH
TRBD1,TRBV29-1,TRBJ1-2,SAQTGGGNYGYT
NA,TRBV5-1,TRBJ2-2,ASSPGRIRTGELF
TRBD2,TRBV10-3,TRBJ2-1,AISPTSGRGGYNEQF
NA,TRBV7-6,TRBJ1-5,ASSLDSSRGISTQH
NA,TRBV10-3,TRBJ1-2,AISVGEGRGYT
NA,TRBV19,TRBJ2-5,ASSARTPGWETQY
TRBD1,TRBV19,TRBJ1-5,ASSVRTGDSNQPQH
NA,TRBV2,TRBJ2-1,ASSSGIEQF
NA,TRBV15,TRBJ2-3,ATSRVSFADTQY
TRBD2,TRBV4-3,TRBJ2-3,ASSPTTGLAGVVFGTDTQY
NA,TRBV6-5,TRBJ2-7,ASSYSSRAYEQY
NA,TRBV9,TRBJ2-7,ASSPEGRTYEQY
NA,TRBV15,TRBJ2-2,ATSRPNTGELF
NA,TRBV4-3,TRBJ1-1,ASSQDGRAEAF
TRBD2,TRBV30,TRBJ2-2,AWNGGTSGKNTGELF
TRBD2,TRBV11-2,TRBJ2-3,ASSFLVGTSVTDTQY